This T cell receptor (beta chain) is drawn from a study of T-cell reconstitution after alpha-beta-depleted transplantation in children. Findings of the study overall: Expanded graft clones, several hundred of them, were reportedly the source of alpha-beta T cells about two months after transplant. Surviving recipient T cells and thymic progenitors accounted for the high day-60 TCRbeta diversity observed in some patients. It was newly produced T cells that mostly accounted for T-cell counts and diversity one year after transplant.

This clonotype was recorded at least ten times. Its target is unknown. V was trimmed by 4 bases and J by 9 bases, leaving 19 bases between them. This CDR3 comprises 15 residues. Per the germline V gene, CDR1 is LGHNA and CDR2 is YNFKEQ. The TCRbeta library was prepared with unique molecular identifiers. One entry per CDR3 protein, called by TCRdb with MiXCR from the PCR reads. Of around 700,000 distinct CDR3 sequences listed, about an eighth were seen once; the top ten hold 0.79%. The chain links TRBV4-2 to TRBJ2-1; possibly TRBD2 for D (5 bases). The TCR originated in a girl between 2 and 10 years old with congenital amegakaryocytic thrombocytopenia, due to receive a stem cell transplant. The material sequenced was PBMCs, taken before TCRalphabeta/CD19-depleted stem cell transplant. CDR3 loop: CASSREGLGRLEQFF. CDR3 bases: TGTGCCAGCAGCCGAGAGGGTCTAGGTCGTCTTGAGCAGTTCTTC.